The present TCR beta chain was sequenced within a study of blood T cells in healthy people across ages. A second PCR, run for roughly 7 to 11 cycles, used a sample-barcoded 5' primer plus a J-beta primer mix. TCRdb ran MiXCR on the 5' RACE reads and lists one entry per CDR3 protein. The sample has 1.5 million or so distinct CDR3 sequences, 42% seen once. Germline V lookup: CDR1 DFQATT, CDR2 SNEGSKA (reference sequence). The CDR3 consists of 16 residues. Unmatched junction bases numbered 11, after V lost 8 bases and J lost 0 bases. This clonotype has only a few counts. The sample comprised blood. The sequence was collected from a young woman in good health. V is TRBV20-1 and J is TRBJ2-3; 10 bases agree with TRBD2. This CDR3 reads CSFLPSTSGSTDTQYF. CDR3 DNA: TGCAGTTTTCTACCATCGACTAGCGGGAGCACAGATACGCAGTATTTT.